This is a list of T cell receptor beta chains from one sample in a study of blood T cell repertoires in COVID-19. Method: immunoSEQ multiplex PCR; TCRdb's copy keeps in-frame clones and lacks some. The sample includes 95,000 to 150,000 clones, approximately 80% seen only once; the top ten take 9% to 13%. Sequencing was done on a sample of peripheral blood. The origin of the receptors is a human donor in a cohort sampled during active COVID-19. Both conserved end residues are part of each CDR3. D genes are given only for firm matches. Clone size is stated in some rows and not others, as once, few, many or a class when expanded.

d_call,cdr3_length,j_call,v_call,clone_size,cdr3_nt,cdr3_aa
.,14,TRBJ2-7,TRBV28,once,TGTGCCAGCAGCCCGGGACACTTGCCCTACGAGCAGTACTTC,CASSPGHLPYEQYF
TRBD2,16,TRBJ2-3,TRBV7-2,.,TGTGCCAGCAGCACGCGACTAGCCTCGGGCACAGATACGCAGTATTTT,CASSTRLASGTDTQYF
TRBD1,14,TRBJ2-7,TRBV5-1,.,TGCGCCAGCAGCGTCTCCGGGACAGGGGGGGAGCAGTACTTC,CASSVSGTGGEQYF
TRBD1,14,TRBJ2-7,TRBV2,.,TGTGCCAGCTCCGGGGACGGACAGGGGAGCGAGCAGTACTTC,CASSGDGQGSEQYF
.,12,TRBJ2-1,TRBV3-1/TRBV3-2,.,TGTGCCAGCAGCCACCTTGCTAGTGAGCAGTTCTTC,CASSHLASEQFF
TRBD1,15,TRBJ1-1,TRBV5-5,.,TGTGCCAGCAGCCGGGAAGGACAGGGTGGAACTGAAGCTTTCTTT,CASSREGQGGTEAFF
TRBD1,17,TRBJ2-5,TRBV11-3,.,TGTGCCAGCAGCTTGGGACTGGGACAGGGGGCGCGGGAGACCCAGTACTTC,CASSLGLGQGARETQYF
.,14,TRBJ2-7,TRBV19,.,TGTGCCAGTAGTATCCAGGGGGGAAAAGGCGAGCAGTACTTC,CASSIQGGKGEQYF
.,15,TRBJ1-1,TRBV4-1,.,TGCGCCAGCAGCCAAGATGGCGGGTTTGGCACTGAAGCTTTCTTT,CASSQDGGFGTEAFF
.,15,TRBJ1-5,TRBV6-5,.,TGTGCCAGCAGTTACTCTCAGGGAAGCAATCAGCCCCAGCATTTT,CASSYSQGSNQPQHF
.,14,TRBJ2-5,TRBV15,once,TGTGCCACCAGCAGCACAGGGTTACAAGAGACCCAGTACTTC,CATSSTGLQETQYF
.,15,TRBJ1-5,TRBV6-5,.,TGTGCCAGCAGTTACTCCGGGAGCCTGATGCAGCCCCAGCATTTT,CASSYSGSLMQPQHF
TRBD2,16,TRBJ2-1,TRBV5-1,.,TGCGCCAGCAACCACGGGGCTAGCGGGGGGGCCAATGAGCAGTTCTTC,CASNHGASGGANEQFF
TRBD1,15,TRBJ1-1,TRBV2,.,TGTGCCAGCAGCAGGGACAGGGAGGGACGGACTGAAGCTTTCTTT,CASSRDREGRTEAFF
.,14,TRBJ2-2,TRBV18,.,TGTGCCAGCTCAAGCTTAGAGGCCACCGGGGAGCTGTTTTTT,CASSSLEATGELFF
.,11,TRBJ2-1,TRBV2,.,TGTGCCAGTATTTCGGGGTGGGAGCAGTTCTTC,CASISGWEQFF
TRBD1,15,TRBJ1-5,TRBV5-6,.,TGTGCCAGCAGCTTGGGGACAGGGGGCAATCAGCCCCAGCATTTT,CASSLGTGGNQPQHF
TRBD2,18,TRBJ2-1,TRBV5-1,.,TGCGCCAGCAGCTTGTCCGGGTACGCTAGCGGGGGGGCTGGTGAGCAGTTCTTC,CASSLSGYASGGAGEQFF
.,13,TRBJ1-1,TRBV15,.,TGTGCCACCAGCAGAGACCGGAACACTGAAGCTTTCTTT,CATSRDRNTEAFF
.,13,TRBJ1-2,TRBV5-1,.,TGCGCCAGCAGCTTCGACGGGAATAATGGCTACACCTTC,CASSFDGNNGYTF
TRBD1,14,TRBJ1-3,TRBV7-8,.,TGTGCCAGCAGCTTAGCAGGGGGCAGAAACACCATATATTTT,CASSLAGGRNTIYF
.,17,TRBJ2-1,TRBV10-3,.,TGTGCCATCAGAAACTCTTTAGGGGGAGACTCCTACAATGAGCAGTTCTTC,CAIRNSLGGDSYNEQFF
.,16,TRBJ1-2,TRBV6-6,few,TGTGCCAGCAGTCGAACTAGGGAGAGAGGGAACTATGGCTACACCTTC,CASSRTRERGNYGYTF
.,15,TRBJ1-3,TRBV19,few,TGTGCCAGTAGTACCGCGGGTGGGGCTGGAAACACCATATATTTT,CASSTAGGAGNTIYF
.,13,TRBJ1-1,TRBV5-1,.,TGCGCCAGCAGCCCGACAGGAGTTAATGAAGCTTTCTTT,CASSPTGVNEAFF
.,15,TRBJ2-7,TRBV11-3,.,TGTGCCAGCAGCCCAGGGCGGGAACCAACCTACGAGCAGTACTTC,CASSPGREPTYEQYF
TRBD1,15,TRBJ1-1,TRBV5-4,few,TGTGCCAGCAGCTCGGCGACAGGGCTGAACACTGAAGCTTTCTTT,CASSSATGLNTEAFF
TRBD1,14,TRBJ1-1,TRBV2,.,TGTGCCAGCCGCCCCCGGACAGGGAACACTGAAGCTTTCTTT,CASRPRTGNTEAFF
.,19,TRBJ2-6,TRBV27,once,TGTGCCAGCAGTTTACTTGGAGGCGGTTTGGGGTCTGGGGCCAACGTCCTGACTTTC,CASSLLGGGLGSGANVLTF
.,17,TRBJ1-6,TRBV4-3,.,TGCGCCAGCAGCCAAGCCCTGAGCGGAGGGATAGACTCACCCCTCCACTTT,CASSQALSGGIDSPLHF
.,12,TRBJ2-1,TRBV2,.,TGTGCCAGCCGCCCCGCGGTGAATGAGCAGTTCTTC,CASRPAVNEQFF
.,15,TRBJ1-4,TRBV6-5,.,TGTGCCAGCAGCCCACAACAGGCACTCAGGGGTATTCTGTTTTTT,CASSPQQALRGILFF
TRBD1,15,TRBJ1-2,TRBV27,.,TGTGCCAGCGCCCTAGGACAGGGATTGAGCTATGGCTACACCTTC,CASALGQGLSYGYTF
TRBD2,11,TRBJ2-5,TRBV27,.,TGTGCCAGCCGGGGGGGAGAGACCCAGTACTTC,CASRGGETQYF
.,12,TRBJ2-1,TRBV7-4,.,TGTGCCAGCAGCAGGACTAAGAATGAGCAGTTCTTC,CASSRTKNEQFF
.,11,TRBJ1-1,TRBV20-1,.,TGCAGTGAGACTCGAGGGACTGAAGCTTTCTTT,CSETRGTEAFF
.,13,TRBJ1-5,TRBV19,few,TGTGCCAGTAATACAGGGCTTCGCCAGCCCCAGCATTTT,CASNTGLRQPQHF
.,14,TRBJ1-4,TRBV6-5,.,TGTGCCAGCAGATCCCGGGGATATAATGAAAAACTGTTTTTT,CASRSRGYNEKLFF
TRBD1,14,TRBJ1-1,TRBV5-1,once,TGCGCCAGCAGCGGGGGGACAGGGAACACTGAAGCTTTCTTT,CASSGGTGNTEAFF
TRBD2,15,TRBJ2-7,TRBV4-1,few,TGCGCCAGCAGCCTCGGGACTAGCTATTCAGGCGAGCAGTACTTC,CASSLGTSYSGEQYF
TRBD1,13,TRBJ1-2,TRBV6-5,.,TGTGCCAGCAGTTACTCCAGGGGGCTTGGCTACACCTTC,CASSYSRGLGYTF
.,14,TRBJ1-1,TRBV28,.,TGTGCCAGCACCACCAGCGGGGAGTACACTGAAGCTTTCTTT,CASTTSGEYTEAFF
TRBD2,18,TRBJ2-1,TRBV9,.,TGTGCCAGCAGCGTTCGAGACTACCGGGGGACTAGTTACAATGAGCAGTTCTTC,CASSVRDYRGTSYNEQFF
TRBD2,15,TRBJ2-1,TRBV7-9,.,TGTGCCAGCAGCTTAACCCGGGGGGAAGTTCGTGAGCAGTTCTTC,CASSLTRGEVREQFF
.,14,TRBJ2-2,TRBV6-5,.,TGTGCCAGCGCGTTCCCTTCGGGTCACGGGGAGCTGTTTTTT,CASAFPSGHGELFF
.,14,TRBJ1-5,TRBV10-3,few,TGTGCCATCAGTCGGGAAGGTGGCAATCAGCCCCAGCATTTT,CAISREGGNQPQHF
TRBD2,16,TRBJ2-3,TRBV18,.,TGTGCCAGCTCACCACCGGCGCGGGGGGCCACAGATACGCAGTATTTT,CASSPPARGATDTQYF
TRBD2,15,TRBJ2-3,TRBV11-3,.,TGTGCCAGCAGTCCGGGACTAGGGGACACAGATACGCAGTATTTT,CASSPGLGDTDTQYF
TRBD2,17,TRBJ2-1,TRBV7-2,.,TGTGCCAGCAGCTCCCTAGCGGGGCGGGGGGGCTACAGCGAGCAGTTCTTC,CASSSLAGRGGYSEQFF
.,15,TRBJ1-5,TRBV19,.,TGTGCCAGTAGTTCCCTAGACGGAGGGAATCAGCCCCAGCATTTT,CASSSLDGGNQPQHF
TRBD2,15,TRBJ2-1,TRBV7-2,.,TGTGCCAGCAGCTTGGTAGCGGGGGGCTACAATGAGCAGTTCTTC,CASSLVAGGYNEQFF
TRBD1,15,TRBJ1-5,TRBV6-5,.,TGTGCCAGCAAAGTCGAAGGGACAGGGAATCAGCCCCAGCATTTT,CASKVEGTGNQPQHF
.,16,TRBJ1-2,TRBV3-1/TRBV3-2,.,TGTGCCAGCAGCCAAGGGCGGGGTTCGGTTAACTATGGCTACACCTTC,CASSQGRGSVNYGYTF